This passage covers 26 T cell receptor beta chains from one sample sequenced in a study of spatial heterogeneity in lung cancer. Regarding the study as a whole: Counts that tracked tumor mutation counts were those of expanded intratumoral alpha and beta TCRs.

No cognate antigen is known for these TCRs. Each CDR3 protein gets one entry after TCRdb re-called the 5' RACE reads with MiXCR. The sample holds more than 15,000 distinct CDR3 sequences, 6.2% seen once. The time point here: sample taken at primary tumor resection. The sample was lung tumor tissue, taken at surgery. All receptors derive from a male donor with early-stage non-small cell lung cancer.

In its sample, this clonotype was seen many times. The chain uses TRBV7-2 and TRBJ1-5, with 7 bases matching TRBD1. CDR3 length: 15 amino acids. In germline, CDR1 is SGHTA, CDR2 FQGNSA. J lost 2 bases, V lost 2 bases, and 3 bases had no gene match. CDR3 residues: CASSLKGARNQPQHF. The CDR3 nucleotides are TGTGCCAGCAGCTTAAAGGGGGCGCGCAATCAGCCCCAGCATTTT.

In this sample, this clonotype is large. The chain is built from TRBV29-1 and TRBJ2-7; 10 nucleotides match TRBD2. This CDR3 is 13 amino acids long. Per germline, CDR1 SQVTM and CDR2 ANQGSEA. Trimming took 4 bases from V and 2 from J; bases not matched to a gene: 2. DNA of the CDR3: TGCAGCGTTGCACTAGCGGGGACCTACGAGCAGTACTTC. Its protein product is CSVALAGTYEQYF.

By share, this clonotype counts as medium-sized. The chain recombines TRBV27 with TRBJ1-2, with a tentative D call TRBD1 (6 bases). Trimming shortened V by 5 bases and J by 2 bases, and 9 bases separated the two germline ends. The CDR3 consists of 13 residues. Germline V gene lookup returns CDR1 MNHEY and CDR2 SMNVEV (reference sequence). The CDR3 reads CASSQQGNYGYTF. The CDR3 DNA is TGTGCCAGCAGTCAACAGGGAAACTATGGCTACACCTTC.

Many counts were recorded for this clonotype. The chain links TRBV7-2 to TRBJ1-2; D unclear. Germline CDR1 is SGHTA and CDR2 is FQGNSA. This CDR3 is 11 amino acids long. The V end was cut by 4 bases, the J end by 8 bases, with 8 bases between. CDR3 sequence reads: CASSYEQGYTF. CDR3 coding DNA: TGTGCCAGCAGCTATGAACAGGGCTACACCTTC. The full variable domain, its missing parts supplied by reference TRBV7-2 and TRBJ1-2, is GAGVSQSPSNKVTEKGKDVELRCDPISGHTALYWYRQSLGQGLEFLIYFQGNSAPDKSGLPSDRFSAERTGGSVSTLTIQRTQQEDSAVYLCASSYEQGYTFGSGTRLTVV.

In this sample, this clonotype turned up many times. The CDR3 sequence: CASSLTGVGLVNNEQFF. CDR3 DNA: TGTGCCAGCAGCTTAACCGGTGTGGGACTCGTAAACAATGAGCAGTTCTTC. This chain joins TRBV13 and TRBJ2-1, with a tentative D call TRBD2 (6 bases). Germline assignment: CDR1 PRHDT and CDR2 FYEKMQ (reference sequence). The CDR3 length is 17 residues. V shed 2 bases and J shed 5 bases, with 19 bases lying between them.

In its sample, this clonotype was seen many times. The chain has TRBV5-4 and TRBJ2-3; D may be TRBD1 or TRBD2 (5 bases each). This CDR3 has 13 amino acids. The germline gives CDR1 SGHNT, CDR2 YYREEE (reference sequence). The V end lost 5 bases, the J end lost 3 bases, and 10 bases lay between the germline ends. CDR3 loop: CASRGWGTDTQYF. CDR3 bases: TGTGCCAGCAGGGGGTGGGGGACAGATACGCAGTATTTT. Drawing the rest from reference TRBV5-4 and TRBJ2-3, the complete variable domain is ETGVTQSPTHLIKTRGQQVTLRCSSQSGHNTVSWYQQALGQGPQFIFQYYREEENGRGNFPPRFSGLQFPNYSSELNVNALELDDSALYLCASRGWGTDTQYFGPGTRLTVL.

This clonotype was picked up many times. This chain connects TRBV5-5 to TRBJ1-1, with D possibly matching TRBD1 (6 bases). The CDR3 has 15 amino acids. V was cut by 4 bases and J by 5 bases, with 18 bases left in between. The germline CDR1 and CDR2 sequences are SGHKS and YYEKEE (reference sequence). The DNA for the CDR3 is TGTGCCAGCAGCCCCCTCGCGGGGGGACAAACTGAAGCTTTCTTT. It yields the protein CASSPLAGGQTEAFF.

This clonotype was found many times. J is TRBJ2-5 and V is TRBV7-9, with a possible D match to TRBD1 (5 bases). Trimming shortened V by 3 bases and J by 4 bases, and 6 bases separated the two germline ends. Germline assignment: CDR1 SEHNR and CDR2 FQNEAQ (reference sequence). The CDR3 has 12 amino acids. CDR3 amino acids: CASSFTGETQYF. The CDR3 bases are TGTGCCAGCAGCTTTACAGGAGAGACCCAGTACTTC.

This clonotype was picked up a small number of times. The chain combines TRBV11-3 with TRBJ2-1, with D unclear. Germline CDR1 SGHNT, CDR2 YENEEA. The CDR3 has 18 residues. Trimming left V 0 bases short and J 6 bases short, with 21 bases between. In nucleotides, the CDR3 is TGTGCCAGCAGCTTAGAAGGGTCCTTGAGGTACGGACGCAATGAGCAGTTCTTC. As protein: CASSLEGSLRYGRNEQFF.

This clonotype was detected ten times or more. The chain recombines TRBV20-1 with TRBJ2-2; the match to TRBD1 covers 7 bases. Germline CDR1 and CDR2: DFQATT and SNEGSKA (reference sequence). This CDR3 comprises 15 residues. The ends lost 0 bases at V and 7 bases at J; junction bases unmatched: 8. CDR3: CSARDWRQGFGELFF. CDR3 coding DNA: TGCAGTGCTAGAGATTGGAGACAGGGCTTCGGGGAGCTGTTTTTT.

In its sample, this clonotype is medium-sized (0.01 to 0.1%). V and J are TRBV18 and TRBJ1-1, with unresolved D. V was clipped by 3 bases and J by 0 bases, with 14 bases between them. This CDR3 comprises 16 residues. CDR1 and CDR2 from the germline V gene are KGHSH and LQKENI. This CDR3 reads CASSPPASVMNTEAFF. For the CDR3, the DNA is TGTGCCAGCTCACCCCCCGCTTCAGTGATGAACACTGAAGCTTTCTTT.

This clonotype was seen ten or more times. The chain recombines TRBV27 with TRBJ2-1; D call uncertain. V dropped 4 bases and J dropped 5 bases, with 6 bases sitting between them. This CDR3 region has 12 residues. CDR1 is MNHEY, CDR2 SMNVEV, per germline (reference sequence). The CDR3, as DNA: TGTGCCAGCAGTTCCCTGAACAATGAGCAGTTCTTC. Translation: CASSSLNNEQFF.

This clonotype was observed at least ten times. V and J are TRBV20-1 and TRBJ2-7, with D perhaps TRBD2 (5 bases). Trimming took 1 base from V and 3 from J, leaving 10 bases between them. The germline CDR1 and CDR2 sequences are DFQATT and SNEGSKA (reference sequence). The CDR3 is made up of 13 amino acids. CDR3 DNA sequence: TGCAGTGCTAGAGGCATTAGCGACTACGAGCAGTACTTC. It is translated as CSARGISDYEQYF.

The chain has TRBV7-7 and TRBJ2-3, with TRBD1 as a possible D gene (6 bases). The V and J ends lost 4 bases and 4 bases respectively, with 15 bases between them. This CDR3 has 15 residues. CDR1 SSHAT and CDR2 FNYEAQ come from the germline V gene (reference sequence). The DNA for the CDR3 is TGTGCCAGCAGCTCCGGACAGTACGGCTCAGATACGCAGTATTTT. It is translated as CASSSGQYGSDTQYF. The entire variable domain, with the rest obtained from reference TRBV7-7 and TRBJ2-3, is as follows: GAGVSQSPRYKVTKRGQDVTLRCDPISSHATLYWYQQALGQGPEFLTYFNYEAQPDKSGLPSDRFSAERPEGSISTLTIQRTEQRDSAMYRCASSSGQYGSDTQYFGPGTRLTVL.

The genes are TRBV27 and TRBJ2-2; D gene uncertain. The length of the CDR3 is 14 residues. V lost 2 bases to trimming and J lost 7 bases, with 11 bases between them. CDR1 is MNHEY and CDR2 is SMNVEV in the germline V gene (reference sequence). The chain's CDR3 is CASSLSIKGGELFF. The CDR3 region has the DNA TGTGCCAGCAGTTTAAGCATCAAGGGCGGGGAGCTGTTTTTT.

The V gene is TRBV6-6, the J gene TRBJ2-3, with 7 bases identical to TRBD2. The CDR3 loop spans 16 amino acids. Trimming took 5 bases from V and 4 from J; bases not matched to a gene: 12. The germline V gene encodes CDR1 MNHNY and CDR2 SVGAGI (reference sequence). CDR3 DNA: TGTGCCAGCAGTAACCCCCTCGCGGGAGTAGCAGATACGCAGTATTTT. As protein: CASSNPLAGVADTQYF.

This clonotype was observed at least ten times. The chain joins TRBV10-3 to TRBJ2-4, with a tentative D call TRBD2 (6 bases). Germline CDR1 ENHRY, CDR2 SYGVKD. V was clipped by 0 bases and J by 0 bases, with 9 bases between them. The CDR3 consists of 16 residues. CDR3 coding DNA: TGTGCCATCAGTGAGTCTAGCGGTATAGCCAAAAACATTCAGTACTTC. Encoded protein: CAISESSGIAKNIQYF.

This clonotype showed up many times. The V gene is TRBV28, the J gene TRBJ1-2, with unresolved D. The CDR3 runs to 16 residues. V dropped 3 bases and J dropped 0 bases, with 14 bases sitting between them. The V gene's germline CDR1 is MDHEN and CDR2 SYDVKM. CDR3 residues: CASSFSGLPANYGYTF. The CDR3 DNA follows: TGTGCCAGCAGTTTTTCCGGACTCCCAGCTAACTATGGCTACACCTTC.

This clonotype was counted ten times or more. The chain combines TRBV7-6 with TRBJ2-5; possible D gene TRBD1, 6 bases. The V end lost 2 bases, the J end lost 1 base, and 11 bases lay between the germline ends. The CDR3 spans 15 residues. Per the germline V gene, CDR1 is SGHVS and CDR2 is FNYEAQ. The CDR3: CASSLWGTFQETQYF. The CDR3 nucleotides read TGTGCCAGCAGCTTATGGGGGACATTCCAAGAGACCCAGTACTTC.

This clonotype appeared many times. The genes are TRBV7-2 and TRBJ2-5; D not certain. Germline V gives CDR1 SGHTA, CDR2 FQGNSA. V was shortened by 5 bases and J by 4 bases, with 8 bases between the two germline ends. The CDR3 spans 12 residues. The CDR3 sequence is CASSPSRETQYF. In nucleotides, the CDR3 is TGTGCCAGCAGCCCGAGTAGAGAGACCCAGTACTTC.

By frequency in the sample, this clonotype is medium-sized. The CDR3: CASSLKYSEAGYTF. DNA of the CDR3: TGTGCCAGCAGTTTAAAATACAGTGAAGCTGGCTACACCTTC. The chain uses TRBV6-5 and TRBJ1-2; D gene uncertain. The V end lost 4 bases, the J end lost 7 bases, and 16 bases lay between the germline ends. This CDR3 region has 14 residues. CDR1 MNHEY and CDR2 SVGAGI come from the germline V gene.

This clonotype was detected ten times or more. The chain has TRBV12-5 and TRBJ1-2; D gene uncertain. Germline V gene lookup returns CDR1 LGHNT and CDR2 FRNRAP. The CDR3 loop spans 13 amino acids. V shed 7 bases and J shed 3 bases, with 12 bases lying between them. As DNA, the CDR3 is TGTGCTAGTGCTCACCAGACGGACTATGGCTACACCTTC. Its protein product is CASAHQTDYGYTF.

This clonotype was observed at least ten times. V gene TRBV24-1 combines with J gene TRBJ2-1; the match to TRBD2 covers 7 bases. Germline V gene sequence: CDR1 KGHDR, CDR2 SFDVKD. The CDR3 is 15 amino acids. The V and J ends lost 2 bases and 4 bases, in that order; junction bases with no gene match: 4. CDR3 in amino acids: CATSDWASGYNEQFF. The CDR3 DNA follows: TGTGCCACCAGTGATTGGGCTAGCGGATACAATGAGCAGTTCTTC.

This clonotype was observed at least ten times. V is TRBV4-3 and J is TRBJ2-5, with 9 bases lining up with TRBD2. The CDR3 sequence is 18 residues long. Germline assignment: CDR1 LGHNA and CDR2 YSLEER. The V gene end was trimmed by 0 bases and the J gene end by 6 bases; junction bases not matched to a gene: 14. CDR3 bases: TGCGCCAGCAGCCAAGATAGGGGGGGGCTAGCGGGGCTGAAGACCCAGTACTTC. Its translation is CASSQDRGGLAGLKTQYF.

This clonotype was detected a few times. V is TRBV25-1 and J is TRBJ1-5; a possible D gene is TRBD1 (5 bases). Trimming cost V 2 bases and J 0 bases, with 11 bases left between them. Germline V gene lookup returns CDR1 MGHDK and CDR2 SYGVNS. CDR3 size: 16 residues. The CDR3 DNA reads TGTGCCAGCAGTGAAGGGGGAAGTTATAGCAATCAGCCCCAGCATTTT. It encodes CASSEGGSYSNQPQHF.

This clonotype is medium-sized (0.01 to 0.1%) in the sample. This chain links TRBV5-1 with TRBJ2-7, with TRBD1 identical over 9 bases. The CDR3 is 16 amino acids. The ends lost 3 bases at V and 0 bases at J; junction bases unmatched: 7. Germline loops: CDR1 SGHRS, CDR2 YFSETQ. Here the CDR3 reads CASSWAGTGYSYEQYF. For the CDR3, the DNA is TGCGCCAGCAGCTGGGCCGGGACAGGGTACTCCTACGAGCAGTACTTC.